Listed below are T cell receptor beta chains from one sample, sequenced in a study of T cells after posttransplantation cyclophosphamide. Only in-frame clones appear in the TCRdb table, and some are missing; sequencing was by immunoSEQ multiplex PCR. The sample lists fewer than 25,000 clones, more than 70% occurring once. This specimen was PBMCs, taken after an allogeneic stem cell transplant with a calcineurin inhibitor and methotrexate. Receptors were obtained from a female patient aged 50 to 65 who received an allogeneic stem cell transplant from an unrelated donor, was CMV-positive, and had chronic GVHD only. The graft donor may have given rise to some T cells. The CDR3 runs from the conserved cysteine through the conserved F or W. Each record gives: V gene, clone size, J gene, CDR3 protein. Expanded clones get a size class; other rows say once, few or many, or leave the size out.

>TRBV5-1|.|TRBJ1-1
CASSLVGGPTEAFF
>TRBV7-6|once|TRBJ2-7
CASSLMTGMTYEQYF
>TRBV6-5|few|TRBJ1-4
CATGGLGFANEKLFF
>TRBV5-8|.|TRBJ1-5
CASYSTRQYQPQHF
>TRBV5-1|.|TRBJ2-4
CASSTTGTGNIQYF
>TRBV5-1|.|TRBJ1-1
CASSLTGTEAFF
>TRBV29-1|.|TRBJ1-5
CSVLNRDRVISNQPQHF
>TRBV6-6|few|TRBJ1-1
CASIRDRATEAFF
>TRBV9|.|TRBJ2-7
CASSEGLAGDYEQYF
>TRBV13|.|TRBJ2-2
CASSRGGYTGELFF
>TRBV7-2|.|TRBJ1-1
CASSLQGQWAEAFF
>TRBV6-1|.|TRBJ1-5
CASRGPARSNQPQHF
>TRBV19|once|TRBJ1-2
CASSLAGGGYTF
>TRBV5-1|.|TRBJ2-3
CASSLAGGNADTQYF
>TRBV6-1|.|TRBJ2-3
CASSDLLPNRGRVGDTQYF
>TRBV6-5|.|TRBJ2-5
CASSYPRRGGEETQYF
>TRBV7-9|.|TRBJ2-5
CASSSIGGRRMEETQYF
>TRBV9|.|TRBJ1-5
CASSVHRPTGVSRQPQHF
>TRBV19|.|TRBJ2-3
CASSIRRPSDRGQVANTQYF
>TRBV6-1|.|TRBJ1-3
CASSDRQGVAGNTIYF
>TRBV19|.|TRBJ2-3
CASSPMTPGTDTQYF
>TRBV5-1|.|TRBJ2-4
CASSLWGQGAIAKNIQYF
>TRBV29-1|.|TRBJ2-7
CSVEDTADSYEQYF
>TRBV7-9|once|TRBJ2-7
CASSLGEGPLYEQYF
>TRBV7-6|.|TRBJ2-7
CASSSGLEQYF
>TRBV7-2|.|TRBJ2-2
CASSSLLTGELFF
>TRBV19|.|TRBJ1-5
CASSMGGTSQPQHF
>TRBV7-2|.|TRBJ2-5
CASSLDRGWQETQYF
>TRBV14|once|TRBJ2-7
CASSQLSGSRSYEQYF
>TRBV4-3|.|TRBJ1-5
CASSHQDSYNQPQHF
>TRBV6-5|.|TRBJ1-5
CASSSHPQGNQPQHF
>TRBV11-3|.|TRBJ2-7
CASSDGLSYEQYF
>TRBV19|.|TRBJ1-5
CASSPGGFAQPQHF
>TRBV27|.|TRBJ2-7
CASLRDRGRADEQYF
>TRBV7-2|.|TRBJ2-7
CASSARPSGRTYEQYF
>TRBV29-1|.|TRBJ2-1
CSVESGANEQFF
>TRBV5-8|.|TRBJ2-3
CASSLSSQRSTDTQYF
>TRBV29-1|once|TRBJ2-1
CSVEGLAGASSYNEQFF
>TRBV18|.|TRBJ1-4
CASSPRDRANEKLFF
>TRBV11-2|.|TRBJ2-4
CASSTPAGKNIQYF
>TRBV18|.|TRBJ1-2
CASSSRQNSISNYGYTF
>TRBV7-2|.|TRBJ2-2
CASSSPGLAGGGTGELFF
>TRBV28|.|TRBJ1-2
CASRGQGLANYGYTF
>TRBV6-1|.|TRBJ2-2
CASRWETGELFF
>TRBV4-1|.|TRBJ2-1
CASGTSGAYNEQFF
>TRBV7-7|.|TRBJ2-2
CASSPNTGELFF
>TRBV7-9|.|TRBJ1-1
CASSLIRLLQGTMNTEAFF
>TRBV7-9|once|TRBJ2-4
CASSFMGAGAQYF
>TRBV6-1|.|TRBJ2-7
CASPNTNGQGGEQYF
>TRBV29-1|.|TRBJ2-2
CSVDTRENTGELFF
>TRBV9|.|TRBJ2-2
CASSVGGGANTGELFF
>TRBV5-4|.|TRBJ2-1
CASSLGAASGFNEQFF
>TRBV2|.|TRBJ2-3
CASSEALGARGTDTQYF
>TRBV4-2|.|TRBJ2-2
CASSQTWTGELFF
>TRBV11-2|.|TRBJ1-3
CASSLGPTGNTIYF
>TRBV7-9|.|TRBJ1-5
CASSRLDRVGNQPQHF
>TRBV2|.|TRBJ1-2
CALRSPGYTF
>TRBV19|.|TRBJ2-7
CASRETGTPYEQYF
>TRBV19|.|TRBJ2-1
CASSISDRGYNEQFF